This entry features one T cell receptor (beta chain) sequence. Measured with immunoSEQ multiplex PCR; TCRdb has only the in-frame clones, and not every one. The sample yields around 250,000 clones, around 87% seen once. This sample is drawn from a study of blood T cell repertoires in COVID-19. Whole-study context: Sites in the United States, Italy and Spain provided acute and convalescent COVID-19 samples.

This CDR3 region has 15 residues. Germline V gene lookup returns CDR1 KGHDR and CDR2 SFDVKD. V shed 2 bases and J shed 7 bases, with 13 bases lying between them. Sequencing was done on a sample of peripheral blood. This chain joins TRBV24-1 and TRBJ1-4; weak D call: TRBD1 (6 bases). The receptor's source is a woman in her 70s with active or convalescent COVID-19. The CDR3 DNA reads as TGTGCCACCAGTGATTCGTCAGGGGAGGGTGAAAAACTGTTTTTT. This translates into CATSDSSGEGEKLFF.